This T cell receptor beta chain comes out of a study of shared clonotypes between healthy human individuals. Study as a whole: Each donor contributed plates that comprised three CD4 naive, three CD4 memory, two CD8 naive and one CD8 memory. Study-level points and caveats: In having few donors, the study represented limited genetic and exposure-history diversity. Across subsets, estimated richness was generally greater for naive than for memory populations.

The DNA input per sorted-subset replicate PCR was 150 to 200 ng, corresponding to around 28,000 T cell genomes. Assay used: immunoSEQ multiplex PCR; TCRdb lists only in-frame clones, some missing. The repertoire has over 2 million clones, roughly 96% of them found once; the top ten carry under 0.15%. CDR1 and CDR2 (germline): WSHSY, SAAADI. There are 13 residues in the CDR3. V gave up 8 bases and J gave up 2 bases, with 13 bases separating them. This clone has just a few counts. Its matching antigen is unknown. The rearrangement joins TRBV10-2 to TRBJ2-7, with no clear D. The sample consisted of naive CD4+ T cells sorted from blood. Sample subset: CD45RA+ positively selected. This receptor was obtained from a young man in good health. Here the CDR3 DNA reads TGCGCCAGCCGATGGACGCCAGCCTACGAGCAGTACTTC. Amino acids: CASRWTPAYEQYF.